Listed here are 6 T cell receptor beta chains from one sample, sequenced in a study of human T cells and chemical hapten exposure. Noted time point: patch test 1, 2 weeks after DPC sensitization. Sample treatment: therapeutic diphenylcyclopropenone sensitization with weekly scalp DPC. TCRdb analysed the RACE reads with MiXCR anew, one entry per CDR3 protein. Counted here are 150,000 to 200,000 distinct CDR3 sequences, 14% occurring once; the ten biggest clones make up 1.7%. Sequences were derived from whole blood, sampled in connection with sensitization to the hapten diphenylcyclopropenone (DPC). These receptors all stem from a woman in her 30s with alopecia areata. Some clones in this sample may be carry-over from other donors' samples.

This clonotype has a handful of counts. V gene TRBV27 combines with J gene TRBJ1-5; 7 bases align to TRBD1. Trimming cost V 6 bases and J 0 bases; bases outside gene matches: 8. Looked up from germline, CDR1 is MNHEY and CDR2 is SMNVEV (reference sequence). The CDR3 sequence is 16 residues long. CDR3 coding DNA: TGTGCCAGCAGCCACACAGGGGCGCGTAGCAATCAGCCCCAGCATTTT. Translated, it gives CASSHTGARSNQPQHF.

This clonotype has only a few counts. The chain carries TRBV4-2 and TRBJ1-1; possibly TRBD1 for D (6 bases). Trimming left V 0 bases short and J 9 bases short, with 14 bases between. This CDR3 contains 14 residues. Germline CDR1 LGHNA, CDR2 YNFKEQ. In nucleotides, the CDR3 is TGTGCCAGCAGCCAAGATTCAGGGGCTGAGCAAGCTTTCTTT. Protein sequence: CASSQDSGAEQAFF.

The chain has TRBV6-6 and TRBJ1-1, with D perhaps matching TRBD1 (5 bases). V lost 0 bases to trimming and J lost 1 base, with 9 bases between them. In germline, CDR1 is MNHNY, CDR2 SVGAGI (reference sequence). The CDR3 length is 15 residues. The CDR3 loop reads CASSYSAQGNTEAFF. The CDR3 DNA reads TGTGCCAGCAGTTACTCAGCTCAGGGGAACACTGAAGCTTTCTTT.

This clonotype occurred a few times. A junction boundary mismatches the germline segment, possibly from a read error. The chain is built from TRBV12-3 or TRBV12-4 and TRBJ1-5; D remains unclear. The CDR3 is 15 residues long. CDR3 amino acids: CASSLALGVRQPQHF. CDR3 bases: TGTGCCAGCAGTCTAGCCCTAGGAGTCAGGCAGCCCCAGCATTTT.

J is TRBJ2-1 and V is TRBV29-1; no definite D call. CDR3 length equals 16 residues. The V and J ends lost 0 bases and 0 bases respectively, with 12 bases between them. Germline assignment: CDR1 SQVTM and CDR2 ANQGSEA. For the CDR3, the DNA is TGCAGCGTTGAAGAGCTGTTCTCTAGCTCCTACAATGAGCAGTTCTTC. This codes for CSVEELFSSSYNEQFF.

This clonotype showed up many times. The genes are TRBV2 and TRBJ1-4, with TRBD1 matching over 7 bases. The CDR3 has 15 amino acids. Unmatched junction bases numbered 9, after V lost 7 bases and J lost 4 bases. Germline V lookup: CDR1 SNHLY, CDR2 FYNNEI. The CDR3, as DNA: TGTGCCAGCAAAACCAGGACAGGACGTAATGAAAAACTGTTTTTT. Encoded protein: CASKTRTGRNEKLFF.